These T cell receptor beta chains were read from a single sample in a study of blood T cell repertoires in COVID-19. Clones were read by immunoSEQ multiplex PCR, and TCRdb kept only the in-frame ones, dropping some. This sample has roughly 420,000 clones, with 88% found just once. Sequencing used PBMCs or T cells enriched from blood (not recorded which). The receptors shown here come from a woman in her twenties or thirties with acute COVID-19. CDR3s include the opening cysteine and the closing phenylalanine or tryptophan. A D gene is named only where the DNA matches it firmly. Size is stated for part of the rows, as once, few or many counts, or as a class when the clone is expanded.

14	TRBV30	.	TRBJ1-1	.	TGTGCCTGGGGGCTCATTGAAATCGAGACTGAAGCTTTCTTT	CAWGLIEIETEAFF
13	TRBV12-3/TRBV12-4	.	TRBJ1-2	.	TGTGCCAGCAGTTTATTCAGTAACTATGGCTACACCTTC	CASSLFSNYGYTF
14	TRBV4-2	once	TRBJ2-7	.	TGTGCCAGCAGCCAAGATTCGCGCACGTTCGAGCAGTACTTC	CASSQDSRTFEQYF
15	TRBV7-2	.	TRBJ2-2	.	TGTGCCAGCAGCTTAGAACAGGCTAAGACCGGGGAGCTGTTTTTT	CASSLEQAKTGELFF
15	TRBV5-1	.	TRBJ2-3	TRBD2	TGCGCCAGCAGCTGGACTAGTTATCGCACAGATACGCAGTATTTT	CASSWTSYRTDTQYF
15	TRBV28	.	TRBJ1-1	.	TGTGCCAGCATTGAAAGGGGTCGCGGTAACACTGAAGCTTTCTTT	CASIERGRGNTEAFF
16	TRBV5-1	.	TRBJ1-4	.	TGCGCCAGCAGCTACGATCCAGGGACAACTAATGAAAAACTGTTTTTT	CASSYDPGTTNEKLFF
13	TRBV24-1	.	TRBJ1-1	.	TGTGCCACGAGGGGACTCTTGAACACTGAAGCTTTCTTT	CATRGLLNTEAFF
12	TRBV5-6	.	TRBJ2-7	.	TGTGCCAGCACCAGACTAGATCGAGAGCAGTACTTC	CASTRLDREQYF
14	TRBV7-3	.	TRBJ2-5	.	TGTGCCAGCAGCCTGGGGGGGGCCCAAGAGACCCAGTACTTC	CASSLGGAQETQYF
14	TRBV6-6	.	TRBJ1-1	.	TGTGCCAGCAGTTACGGGGTCGGGATCACTGAAGCTTTCTTT	CASSYGVGITEAFF
13	TRBV6-4	.	TRBJ1-1	.	TGTGCCAGCAGAGAGATCGGAGGGGCTGAAGCTTTCTTT	CASREIGGAEAFF
14	TRBV6-4	.	TRBJ2-2	TRBD1	TGTGCCAGCAGAGGACAGGGGGTAACCGGGGAGCTGTTTTTT	CASRGQGVTGELFF
15	TRBV7-3	.	TRBJ1-2	TRBD1	TGTGCCAGCAGCCCTCGGACAGGGGCGGGGGAGGGCTACACCTTC	CASSPRTGAGEGYTF
14	TRBV5-1	.	TRBJ1-4	TRBD1	TGCGCCAGCAGCCGGACAGGGGACTATGAAAAACTGTTTTTT	CASSRTGDYEKLFF
16	TRBV13	.	TRBJ1-2	TRBD1	TGTGCCAGCAGCTTAGAGCGACAGGGGGCGCAAAGTGGCTACACCTTC	CASSLERQGAQSGYTF
12	TRBV18	.	TRBJ1-5	.	TGTGCCAGCTCCGAGGGCAATCAGCCCCAGCATTTT	CASSEGNQPQHF
15	TRBV5-5	.	TRBJ2-2	TRBD1	TGTGCCAGCAGCTTGTGGACAGGGGGACCCGGGGAGCTGTTTTTT	CASSLWTGGPGELFF
16	TRBV27	few	TRBJ2-5	TRBD2	TGTGCCAGCAGTCCACTAGCGGGGGCCCTCCAAGAGACCCAGTACTTC	CASSPLAGALQETQYF
14	TRBV19	few	TRBJ1-4	TRBD1	TGTGCCAGTAGTCAAGGGACAGGGAATGAAAAACTGTTTTTT	CASSQGTGNEKLFF
15	TRBV9	once	TRBJ2-5	TRBD1	TGTGCCAGCAGCGACCAGACAGGGTGGGAAGAGACCCAGTACTTC	CASSDQTGWEETQYF
15	TRBV5-1	.	TRBJ1-3	.	TGCGCCAGCAGCCTTAACTTCAACTCTGGAAACACCATATATTTT	CASSLNFNSGNTIYF
15	TRBV29-1	many	TRBJ2-2	.	TGCAGCGTTGAAGCAATCACAGGGTACACCGGGGAGCTGTTTTTT	CSVEAITGYTGELFF
16	TRBV7-3	.	TRBJ2-1	TRBD1	TGTGCCAGCAGCTTAACGGACAGGAGCTCCTACAATGAGCAGTTCTTC	CASSLTDRSSYNEQFF
15	TRBV9	once	TRBJ2-1	.	TGTGCCAGCAGCGTAGGAGGGTCGTTCGGCGGTGAGCAGTTCTTC	CASSVGGSFGGEQFF
14	TRBV4-1	.	TRBJ2-3	.	TGCGCCAGCAGCCAACCGGGTCGCACAGATACGCAGTATTTT	CASSQPGRTDTQYF
14	TRBV11-3	.	TRBJ2-7	.	TGTGCCAGCAGCTTAGCAGGGGCAGGATACGAGCAGTACTTC	CASSLAGAGYEQYF
15	TRBV5-1	.	TRBJ1-1	TRBD1	TGCGCCAGCAGCCACCCTGGACAGGGAAACACTGAAGCTTTCTTT	CASSHPGQGNTEAFF
15	TRBV14	.	TRBJ1-3	.	TGTGCCAGCAGCCAAGATCCGGGTTCTGGAAACACCATATATTTT	CASSQDPGSGNTIYF
15	TRBV5-1	.	TRBJ2-7	.	TGCGCCAGCAGCTTGGATCCAGCGGTCTCCTACGAGCAGTACTTC	CASSLDPAVSYEQYF
17	TRBV4-3	.	TRBJ2-3	.	TGCGCCAGCAGCCAAGATCGGGTGCTTTTTAGCACAGATACGCAGTATTTT	CASSQDRVLFSTDTQYF
16	TRBV19	.	TRBJ1-2	TRBD1	TGTGCCAGTAGCATCAGGGGGGCACAATCTAACTATGGCTACACCTTC	CASSIRGAQSNYGYTF
14	TRBV7-3	.	TRBJ2-1	.	TGTGCCAGCAGCCCCACCCGGGGGGCCGGTATGCAGTTCTTC	CASSPTRGAGMQFF
15	TRBV19	.	TRBJ1-2	.	TGTGCCAGTAGCCAGATCGACTCCAGGACAGTAGGCTACACCTTC	CASSQIDSRTVGYTF
13	TRBV5-1	.	TRBJ1-1	TRBD1	TGCGCCAGCAGCAGGGGGCCGAACACTGAAGCTTTCTTT	CASSRGPNTEAFF
15	TRBV7-9	.	TRBJ1-2	TRBD1	TGTGCCAGCAGCCCAATGGGACAGGCTAACTATGGCTACACCTTC	CASSPMGQANYGYTF
18	TRBV7-2	.	TRBJ2-7	TRBD1	TGTGCCAGCAGCCCTCAGGGAGGATGGACAGGGACCACCTACGAGCAGTACTTC	CASSPQGGWTGTTYEQYF
14	TRBV30	.	TRBJ1-2	TRBD1	TGTGCCTGGAGTGGGGACAGGGTGTTAAGTGGCTACACCTTC	CAWSGDRVLSGYTF
13	TRBV19	.	TRBJ2-2	.	TGTGCCAGTAGTGGGAAGGGGGACGGGGAGCTGTTTTTT	CASSGKGDGELFF
14	TRBV7-3	few	TRBJ1-2	.	TGTGCCAGCAGCCCCAGGGATTCTAACTATGGCTACACCTTC	CASSPRDSNYGYTF
18	TRBV4-1	.	TRBJ1-2	.	TGCGCCAGCAGCCAAGATCAGGGTAGGGAACCGCCTAACTATGGCTACACCTTC	CASSQDQGREPPNYGYTF
15	TRBV21-1	once	TRBJ1-2	.	TGTGCCAGCAGCAAAGACAGGGGAACTAACTATGGCTACACCTTC	CASSKDRGTNYGYTF
14	TRBV3-1/TRBV3-2	.	TRBJ1-5	.	TGTGCCAGCAGCCAAGACTTCGGGGATCAGCCCCAGCATTTT	CASSQDFGDQPQHF
13	TRBV7-3	.	TRBJ2-7	.	TGTGCCAGCAGCTGGGAGTATGGGTACGAGCAGTACTTC	CASSWEYGYEQYF
19	TRBV5-6	.	TRBJ2-2	.	TGTGCCAGCAGCTCTAAACCGGGGACAAGGACTGATTACACCGGGGAGCTGTTTTTT	CASSSKPGTRTDYTGELFF
13	TRBV2	.	TRBJ1-2	.	TGTGCCAGCAGCGACAGAATCTACTATGGCTACACCTTC	CASSDRIYYGYTF
13	TRBV4-2	.	TRBJ1-1	.	TGTGCCAGCAGCCCGACAGCGAACACTGAAGCTTTCTTT	CASSPTANTEAFF
13	TRBV7-3	.	TRBJ1-5	.	TGTGCCAGCAGCCTTCAGAACAATCAGCCCCAGCATTTT	CASSLQNNQPQHF
15	TRBV7-3	.	TRBJ2-1	.	TGTGCCAGCGCCCTCGGGGTCAGTTCCTACAATGAGCAGTTCTTC	CASALGVSSYNEQFF
15	TRBV18	few	TRBJ2-7	TRBD1	TGTGCCAGCTCACCAGGCCGGGACAGCCCCTACGAGCAGTACTTC	CASSPGRDSPYEQYF